This T cell receptor beta chain derives from a study of shared clonotypes between healthy human individuals. About the study: Those who served as donors were a couple of women and three men between the ages of 18 and 49. Per donor, CD8 memory used one plate, CD8 naive used two, CD4 memory used three and CD4 naive used three.

As concerns this clone: Its specificity is unknown.

Regarding the study as a whole: Genetic and exposure-history diversity was limited by the small donor number. Sampling covered blood only; tissue repertoires likely differ.

The naive CD8 population came from CD45RO-negative cells selected for CCR7, without terminally differentiated effector memory CD45RA+ cells. Generated by immunoSEQ multiplex PCR, the TCRdb table keeps only in-frame clones and is missing some. This sample has about 2.2 million clones, with 93% found just once. Material for sequencing was naive CD8+ T cells from PBMCs. The clonotype was recovered from a man aged 18 to 29 in good health. Some clones in this sample may be carry-over from other donors' samples.

DNA for the CDR3: TGTGCCAGCAGCCGTCGTCTTCAAAATGAGCAGTTCTTC. Amino acids: CASSRRLQNEQFF. The rearrangement links TRBV11-2 to TRBJ2-1; D remains ambiguous. CDR1 is SGHAT and CDR2 is FQNNGV in the germline V gene. V was pared by 5 bases and J by 7 bases, with 12 bases between. The CDR3 is made up of 13 amino acids. Supplemented by reference TRBV11-2 and TRBJ2-1, the full variable domain reads EAGVAQSPRYKIIEKRQSVAFWCNPISGHATLYWYQQILGQGPKLLIQFQNNGVVDDSQLPKDRFSAERLKGVDSTLKIQPAKLEDSAVYLCASSRRLQNEQFFGPGTRLTVL.